The 17 T cell receptor beta chains below come from one sample, sequenced in a study of T cells in Graves' hyperthyroidism and ophthalmopathy. The source material, RNA transcripts, was used to amplify TCR beta CDR3 regions. Initially, a first-round RT-PCR of the TCR CDR3 employed the HTBI primer set. TCRdb recomputed calls from the multiplex PCR reads with MiXCR, one row per CDR3 protein. The sample gives approximately 430,000 distinct CDR3 sequences, approximately 15% of which show up once; roughly an eighth is in the top ten. Sequenced input: blood. The receptor set was obtained from a woman aged 18-29 years with Graves' hyperthyroidism.

Concerning this clonotype: This may be a read error, as it is one base from a much larger clone. The chain recombines TRBV18 with TRBJ1-1, with a possible D match to TRBD1 (5 bases). Germline CDR1 is KGHSH and CDR2 is LQKENI. This CDR3 has 16 residues. The CDR3 region has the DNA TGTGTCAGCTCACCGAACCCGGGACTTCTGAACACTGAAGCTTTCTTT. Translating it yields CVSSPNPGLLNTEAFF.

The chain links TRBV28 to TRBJ2-5; D is perhaps TRBD1 or TRBD2 (5 bases each). The ends were cut back, 3 bases at V and 5 bases at J, with 10 bases in the middle. Germline V gene data show CDR1 as MDHEN and CDR2 as SYDVKM. The CDR3 spans 13 residues. The CDR3 DNA reads TGTGCCAGCAGTTTGGGCAGGGAGGAGACCCAGTACTTC. Translating gives CASSLGREETQYF.

This clonotype was seen many times. The rearrangement uses TRBV9 and TRBJ2-1; TRBD2 agrees at 8 bases. V lost 4 bases to trimming and J lost 8 bases; unmatched junction nucleotides: 14. Germline-derived CDR1 and CDR2 are SGDLS and YYNGEE. The CDR3 has 16 residues. CDR3 protein: CASSSHTGTSVHEQFF. In DNA, the CDR3 is TGTGCCAGCAGCTCTCACACCGGGACTAGTGTCCATGAGCAGTTCTTC. Full variable domain (remainder filled in from reference TRBV9 and TRBJ2-1): DSGVTQTPKHLITATGQRVTLRCSPRSGDLSVYWYQQSLDQGLQFLIQYYNGEERAKGNILERFSAQQFPDLHSELNLSSLELGDSALYFCASSSHTGTSVHEQFFGPGTRLTVL.

The V call is TRBV19, the J call TRBJ1-6; TRBD1 matches at 11 bases. V lost 5 bases and J lost 9; bases outside the gene matches: 9. Germline V gives CDR1 LNHDA, CDR2 SQIVND (reference sequence). CDR3 length: 16 residues. The CDR3 is CASSLPSGTGGSPLHF. The CDR3 nucleotides are TGTGCCAGTAGTCTCCCTTCCGGGACAGGGGGTTCACCCCTCCACTTT.

As regards this clonotype: One junction end disagrees with the germline gene, perhaps due to a read error. V gene TRBV11-2 combines with J gene TRBJ2-1; 8 bases match TRBD1. The CDR3 is made up of 16 amino acids. Germline assignment: CDR1 SGHAT and CDR2 FQNNGV. CDR3 in DNA: TGTGCCAGCAGCTCAACAGGGGGAGGCCACGCCAATGTGCAGTTCTTC. This translates into CASSSTGGGHANVQFF.

The chain carries TRBV6-5 and TRBJ2-5, with D maybe TRBD1 (6 bases). The CDR3 totals 16 residues. V was shortened by 0 bases and J by 4 bases, with 15 bases between the two germline ends. CDR1 MNHEY and CDR2 SVGAGI come from the germline V gene. CDR3 sequence: CASSYSVGAGGETQYF. CDR3 nucleotides: TGTGCCAGCAGTTACTCGGTGGGGGCTGGGGGAGAGACCCAGTACTTC.

In its sample, this clonotype was seen many times. This chain uses TRBV20-1 with TRBJ2-3; the D is unclear. Germline values: CDR1 DFQATT, CDR2 SNEGSKA (reference sequence). The CDR3 has 14 amino acids. Trimming took off 6 bases at V and 4 bases at J, with 17 bases between the two ends. CDR3 DNA sequence: TGCAGTGCCTCCGGCGCAAGGAACGCAGATACGCAGTATTTT. Residues: CSASGARNADTQYF.

This clonotype was found a few times. This chain links TRBV6-4 with TRBJ1-5; D unclear. Deletions cut 2 bases from V and 4 bases from J, with 24 bases between. Germline lookup yields CDR1 MRHNA and CDR2 SNTAGT. This CDR3 region has 19 residues. The DNA for the CDR3 is TGTGCCAGCAGTGACCTGATGAAACCCGAGGTTCGCTTAAATCAGCCCCAGCATTTT. As protein: CASSDLMKPEVRLNQPQHF.

There are many counts of this clonotype. A read error may account for a junction end that differs from germline. This chain joins TRBV5-6 and TRBJ2-7; TRBD1 might be the D (6 bases). The CDR3 contains 12 residues. Germline V gene lookup returns CDR1 SGHDT and CDR2 YYEEEE. This CDR3 reads CASSVDSYEQYF. In nucleotides, the CDR3 is TGCGCCAGCAGCGTGGACAGTTACGAGCAGTACTTC.

This clonotype was seen only a few times. The chain carries TRBV7-3 and TRBJ2-1; D might be TRBD1 or TRBD2, each matching 5 bases. The CDR3 consists of 17 residues. V was pared by 6 bases and J by 2 bases, with 20 bases between. The germline CDR1 and CDR2 sequences are SGHTA and FQGTGA. CDR3 coding DNA: TGTGCCAGCAGTAAAAAAGGGGTGAGGGCAGCCTACAATGAGCAGTTCTTC. This encodes CASSKKGVRAAYNEQFF.

This clonotype was counted at least ten times. The chain joins TRBV5-1 to TRBJ2-3, with TRBD2 matching 12 bases. J gave up 4 bases and V 4 bases, and 7 bases lay outside the gene matches. CDR3 length: 16 residues. Germline V gene lookup returns CDR1 SGHRS and CDR2 YFSETQ. The DNA for the CDR3 is TGCGCCAGCAGCGGCAAGACTAGCGGGGGTGCAGATACGCAGTATTTT. Protein: CASSGKTSGGADTQYF.

This clonotype occurred many times. The chain has TRBV19 and TRBJ2-7; 12 positions match TRBD1. The germline V gene encodes CDR1 LNHDA and CDR2 SQIVND (reference sequence). V was pared by 6 bases and J by 6 bases, with 6 bases of the junction left unmatched. CDR3 length equals 14 residues. The CDR3 sequence: CASSAGTGGFEQYF. The CDR3 region has the DNA TGTGCCAGTAGCGCCGGGACAGGGGGCTTCGAGCAGTACTTC.

This clonotype was observed at least ten times. This chain links TRBV15 with TRBJ1-1; D not certain. Trimming took off 0 bases at V and 3 bases at J, with 5 bases between the two ends. CDR1 LNHNV and CDR2 YYDKDF come from the germline V gene (reference sequence). The CDR3 has 13 amino acids. CDR3 residues: CATSRDPDTEAFF. For the CDR3, the DNA is TGTGCCACCAGCAGAGATCCTGACACTGAAGCTTTCTTT. Full variable domain (rest looked up from reference TRBV15 and TRBJ1-1): DAMVIQNPRYQVTQFGKPVTLSCSQTLNHNVMYWYQQKSSQAPKLLFHYYDKDFNNEADTPDNFQSRRPNTSFCFLDIRSPGLGDTAMYLCATSRDPDTEAFFGQGTRLTVV.

This clonotype was picked up a small number of times. The chain uses TRBV27 and TRBJ1-1; D is unclear. Germline-derived CDR1 and CDR2 are MNHEY and SMNVEV (reference sequence). This CDR3 contains 13 residues. The V end lost 6 bases, the J end lost 0 bases, and 8 bases lay between the germline ends. The chain's CDR3 is CASRPFMNTEAFF. In DNA form, the CDR3 reads TGTGCCAGCAGGCCCTTCATGAACACTGAAGCTTTCTTT.

This clonotype was observed at least ten times. V usage is TRBV28 and J usage is TRBJ2-3; 8 bases line up with TRBD2. This CDR3 comprises 16 residues. Trimming at V came to 3 bases and at J to 6 bases, leaving 11 bases not matched to a gene. Germline CDR1 is MDHEN and CDR2 is SYDVKM. CDR3 nucleotide sequence: TGTGCCAGCAGTTTCTCAAGCGGGAGTAGTGTTGATACGCAGTATTTT. Amino acid sequence: CASSFSSGSSVDTQYF.

Many counts were recorded for this clonotype. The chain links TRBV12-3 or TRBV12-4 to TRBJ2-7; D gene uncertain. V was shortened by 2 bases and J by 4 bases, with 9 bases between the two germline ends. The CDR3 has 13 amino acids. CDR3 amino acids: CASSLMVWYEQYF. CDR3 DNA: TGTGCCAGCAGTTTAATGGTATGGTACGAGCAGTACTTC.

This clonotype was picked up many times. The chain is built from TRBV7-9 and TRBJ2-7; 9 nucleotides align to TRBD1. With V trimmed by 5 bases and J by 2 bases, 4 bases remained unmatched. CDR3 length equals 14 residues. Germline CDR1 and CDR2: SEHNR and FQNEAQ (reference sequence). CDR3 in DNA: TGTGCCAGCAGCCCCCGGGACAGGGCCTACGAGCAGTACTTC. Translating gives CASSPRDRAYEQYF.